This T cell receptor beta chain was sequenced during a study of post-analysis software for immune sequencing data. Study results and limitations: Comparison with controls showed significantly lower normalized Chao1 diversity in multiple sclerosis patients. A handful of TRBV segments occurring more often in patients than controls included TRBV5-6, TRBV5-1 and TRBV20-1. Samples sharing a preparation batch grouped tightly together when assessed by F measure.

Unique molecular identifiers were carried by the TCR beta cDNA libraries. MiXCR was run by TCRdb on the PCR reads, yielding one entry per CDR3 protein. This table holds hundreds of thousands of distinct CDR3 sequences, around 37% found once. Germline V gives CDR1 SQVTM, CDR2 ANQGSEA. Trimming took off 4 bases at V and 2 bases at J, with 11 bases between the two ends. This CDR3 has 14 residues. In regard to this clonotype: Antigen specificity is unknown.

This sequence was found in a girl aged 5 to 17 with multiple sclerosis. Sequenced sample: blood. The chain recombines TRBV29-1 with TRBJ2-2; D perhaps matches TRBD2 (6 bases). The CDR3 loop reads CSVVLAHNTGELFF. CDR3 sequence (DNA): TGCAGCGTTGTTCTAGCGCATAACACCGGGGAGCTGTTTTTT.